This T cell receptor beta chain was identified in a study of blood T cell repertoires in COVID-19. In the original analysis: From reference gene primer amplification, estimates of nucleated cell counts were derived. Clones were sequenced by immunoSEQ multiplex PCR, and TCRdb holds only the in-frame ones, with some missing. For V, J and clone size, that table is used; D and trimming come from the DNA. The table shows a few hundred thousand clones, with more than 65% occurring only once. The V gene's germline CDR1 is KGHSH and CDR2 LQKENI. The CDR3 is made up of 16 amino acids. V gave up 2 bases and J gave up 8 bases; unmatched junction bases: 10.

The chain carries TRBV18 and TRBJ2-1; 9 bases are shared with TRBD2. Sequencing was performed on peripheral blood. This clonotype was obtained from a woman between 18 and 29 years old with acute or convalescent COVID-19. CDR3 DNA sequence: TGTGCCAGCTCACCAGGGCTAGCGGGACCCTTTGATGAGCAGTTCTTC. Translating gives CASSPGLAGPFDEQFF.